The 23 T cell receptor beta chains in this list originate from one sample, sequenced in a study of T cell responses to AZD1222 COVID-19 vaccine. Profiling relied on immunoSEQ multiplex PCR, and the TCRdb table lists in-frame clones only, not all of them. The sample holds 110,000 to 150,000 clones, 93% seen once. Specimen: peripheral blood, collected after recovery from COVID-19. These receptors originate from an adult who had recovered from COVID-19.

The chain recombines TRBV30 with TRBJ1-5; no clear D. The CDR3 runs 13 residues. V was clipped by 2 bases and J by 8 bases, with 13 bases between them. CDR1 GTSNPN and CDR2 SVGIG come from the germline V gene (reference sequence). DNA of the CDR3: TGTGCCTGGAGTCGAGGCCTCGAGGAGCCCCAGCATTTT. It encodes CAWSRGLEEPQHF. The full variable domain, with the rest looked up from reference TRBV30 and TRBJ1-5, is SQTIHQWPATLVQPVGSPLSLECTVEGTSNPNLYWYRQAAGRGLQLLFYSVGIGQISSEVPQNLSASRPQDRQFILSSKKLLLSDSGFYLCAWSRGLEEPQHFGDGTRLSIL.

The chain carries TRBV6-5 and TRBJ1-3; D unclear. Germline CDR1 MNHEY, CDR2 SVGAGI. V was pared by 6 bases and J by 1 base, with 7 bases between. This CDR3 region has 13 residues. The CDR3 is CASSSGSGNTIYF. DNA for the CDR3: TGTGCCAGCAGCTCAGGTTCTGGAAACACCATATATTTT.

V is TRBV7-9 and J is TRBJ2-5, with 10 bases identical to TRBD1. J lost 5 bases, V lost 5 bases, and 2 bases had no gene match. Germline V lookup: CDR1 SEHNR, CDR2 FQNEAQ (reference sequence). The CDR3 has 13 residues. CDR3 coding DNA: TGTGCCAGCAGCCGACAGGGGGCCGAGACCCAGTACTTC. Translation gives CASSRQGAETQYF.

The CDR3 bases are TGTGCCAGCAGCCCCAGGGGGCCCCGGGACTTCACAAATGAGCAGTTCTTC. It codes for CASSPRGPRDFTNEQFF. V gene TRBV7-9 combines with J gene TRBJ2-1; TRBD1 matches 8 bases. The germline gives CDR1 SEHNR, CDR2 FQNEAQ (reference sequence). Trimming at V came to 5 bases and at J to 7 bases, leaving 16 bases not matched to a gene. CDR3 size: 17 residues.

The chain couples TRBV7-8 to TRBJ2-2, with TRBD1 as a possible D gene (6 bases). In germline, CDR1 is SGHVS, CDR2 FQNEAQ. The CDR3 is made up of 15 amino acids. The V gene lost 5 bases and the J gene lost 6 bases, with 16 bases spanning the gap. CDR3 protein: CASSLAWGPAGELFF. In nucleotides, the CDR3 is TGTGCCAGCAGCCTGGCCTGGGGGCCGGCCGGGGAGCTGTTTTTT. The full variable domain, its missing parts supplied by reference TRBV7-8 and TRBJ2-2, is GAGVSQSPRYKVAKRGQDVALRCDPISGHVSLFWYQQALGQGPEFLTYFQNEAQLDKSGLPSDRFFAERPEGSVSTLKIQRTQQEDSAVYLCASSLAWGPAGELFFGEGSRLTVL.

For this clone: Different DNA sequences within this sample yield the same CDR3. The V gene is TRBV18, the J gene TRBJ2-5; D uncertain. V lost 3 bases, J lost 2 bases, and 10 bases lay in between. This CDR3 has 14 amino acids. Germline V CDR1 and CDR2: KGHSH, LQKENI. CDR3 sequence: CASSPGLFQETQYF. CDR3 DNA sequence: TGTGCCAGCTCACCTGGGCTATTTCAAGAGACCCAGTACTTC.

The rearrangement links TRBV11-2 to TRBJ2-7; TRBD1 aligns across 8 bases. CDR1 is SGHAT and CDR2 is FQNNGV in the germline V gene. Germline trimming cut 1 base from V and 4 bases from J; bases unmatched to any gene: 3. This CDR3 has 14 residues. DNA for the CDR3: TGTGCCAGCAGCTTAGGGACAGGGATATACGAGCAGTACTTC. This codes for CASSLGTGIYEQYF.

V usage is TRBV9 and J usage is TRBJ2-7; 10 bases are shared with TRBD2. The V and J ends lost 0 bases and 3 bases, in that order; junction bases with no gene match: 3. CDR3 length: 15 amino acids. Germline CDR1 and CDR2: SGDLS and YYNGEE. The CDR3 spells CASSVDSGRNYEQYF. The DNA for the CDR3 is TGTGCCAGCAGCGTAGATAGCGGGAGGAACTACGAGCAGTACTTC.

The rearrangement links TRBV4-1 to TRBJ1-2; D call uncertain. Trimming removed 1 base at V and 7 bases at J, with 10 bases between. CDR1 and CDR2 (germline): MGHRA, YSYEKL. The CDR3 sequence is 13 residues long. The CDR3 sequence is CASSQVPPSGYTF. CDR3 DNA sequence: TGCGCCAGCAGCCAAGTTCCACCGAGTGGCTACACCTTC.

The chain is built from TRBV7-9 and TRBJ2-1; D uncertain. This CDR3 comprises 15 residues. Germline-derived CDR1 and CDR2 are SEHNR and FQNEAQ (reference sequence). Trimming shortened V by 0 bases and J by 5 bases, and 11 bases separated the two germline ends. The CDR3 region is CASSLAGGAHNEQFF. The CDR3 DNA sequence: TGTGCCAGCAGCTTAGCCGGTGGAGCTCACAATGAGCAGTTCTTC.

The chain is built from TRBV29-1 and TRBJ2-4; D gene uncertain. The CDR3 totals 11 residues. Germline CDR1 is SQVTM and CDR2 is ANQGSEA. Trimming took 4 bases from V and 6 from J, leaving 7 bases between them. For the CDR3, the DNA is TGCAGCGTTGTTTACAGAAACATTCAGTACTTC. Its protein is CSVVYRNIQYF.

The sample holds a few counts of this clone. The chain carries TRBV14 and TRBJ2-7; TRBD2 matches at 8 bases. The J segment lost 2 bases and the V segment lost 1 base, leaving 7 bases of the junction unmatched. Germline CDR1 is SGHDN and CDR2 is FVKESK. This CDR3 is 16 amino acids long. DNA of the CDR3: TGTGCCAGCAGCCAAGCTCCGGGAGGGGTGCCCTACGAGCAGTACTTC. This codes for CASSQAPGGVPYEQYF.

The chain couples TRBV28 to TRBJ2-3; 10 bases map to TRBD2. This CDR3 has 15 residues. With V trimmed by 6 bases and J by 4 bases, 7 bases remained unmatched. Germline V gene lookup returns CDR1 MDHEN and CDR2 SYDVKM. The CDR3 region has the DNA TGTGCCAGCAGCACTAGCGGGATGAGGTCAGATACGCAGTATTTT. As protein: CASSTSGMRSDTQYF.

The chain joins TRBV13 to TRBJ1-5; perhaps TRBD1 as D (5 bases). Germline CDR1 and CDR2: PRHDT and FYEKMQ (reference sequence). Between the trimmed V and J ends, which lost 5 bases and 7 bases, there was a span of 9 bases. The CDR3 spans 12 residues. DNA of the CDR3: TGTGCCAGCAGCGACGGGGGGCAGCCCCAGCATTTT. The encoded protein is CASSDGGQPQHF. The whole variable domain, filled in from reference TRBV13 and TRBJ1-5, reads AAGVIQSPRHLIKEKRETATLKCYPIPRHDTVYWYQQGPGQDPQFLISFYEKMQSDKGSIPDRFSAQQFSDYHSELNMSSLELGDSALYFCASSDGGQPQHFGDGTRLSIL.

This clone was detected only once. V gene TRBV11-2 combines with J gene TRBJ2-7; no clear D. V lost 7 bases to trimming and J lost 0 bases, with 10 bases between them. CDR3 length equals 13 residues. The germline gives CDR1 SGHAT, CDR2 FQNNGV. DNA of the CDR3: TGTGCCAGCACCCCGAGCCACTCCTACGAGCAGTACTTC. It translates to CASTPSHSYEQYF.

The gene calls are TRBV29-1 and TRBJ1-2, with D possibly TRBD1 on 5 matching bases. V gave up 6 bases and J gave up 5 bases, with 13 bases separating them. Per the germline V gene, CDR1 is SQVTM and CDR2 is ANQGSEA. The CDR3 runs to 12 residues. CDR3 sequence (DNA): TGCAGCGTGACCGGGACGGTGTATGGCTACACCTTC. This encodes CSVTGTVYGYTF.

To note about this clone: Other DNA sequences in this sample translate to the same CDR3. The chain has TRBV5-1 and TRBJ1-1, with 7 bases identical to TRBD1. The V segment lost 0 bases and the J segment 1 base; nucleotides outside the gene matches: 0. CDR3 length: 14 amino acids. CDR1 and CDR2 from the germline V gene are SGHRS and YFSETQ. CDR3 sequence (DNA): TGCGCCAGCAGCTTGGGGACAGGGAACACTGAAGCTTTCTTT. Its protein product is CASSLGTGNTEAFF.

This clone has a single count. CDR3 DNA sequence: TGTGCCAGCAGTTTATGGGTCAGGGGATTGAGATGGGCACACGCAGATACGCAGTATTTT. The encoded protein is CASSLWVRGLRWAHADTQYF. This sequence joins TRBV28 and TRBJ2-3; TRBD1 is a possible D gene (6 bases). The germline V gene has CDR1 MDHEN and CDR2 SYDVKM. This CDR3 spans 20 amino acids. The V gene lost 0 bases and the J gene lost 4 bases, with 26 bases spanning the gap.

This clone has just one count. This chain uses TRBV6-5 with TRBJ1-4, with TRBD1 identical over 7 bases. Germline CDR1 reads MNHEY; CDR2 reads SVGAGI. J lost 8 bases, V lost 0 bases, and 9 bases had no gene match. This CDR3 has 16 amino acids. The CDR3 loop is CASSYSPTGIVEKLFF. The CDR3, as DNA: TGTGCCAGCAGTTACTCACCGACAGGGATTGTGGAAAAACTGTTTTTT.

The sample holds one count of this clone. The rearrangement uses TRBV28 and TRBJ2-5; TRBD1 or TRBD2 may be the D gene (6 bases each). Germline CDR1 reads MDHEN; CDR2 reads SYDVKM. This CDR3 is built from 15 residues. V was trimmed by 4 bases and J by 4 bases, leaving 16 bases between them. The CDR3 coding sequence is TGTGCCAGCAGTTCCCCTCGAGGGGGAGGAGAGACCCAGTACTTC. Amino acid sequence: CASSSPRGGGETQYF.

Only one count was recorded for this clone. V gene TRBV21-1 combines with J gene TRBJ2-7; TRBD2 is the table's D call and was not checked against the DNA. TRBV21-1 is annotated as a pseudogene. The CDR3 spans 13 residues. CDR3 loop: CAILSRGVDEQYF. The CDR3 DNA reads TGTGCCATCCTCTCTCGGGGGGTCGACGAGCAGTACTTC.

The chain recombines TRBV14 with TRBJ1-6, with TRBD1 matching 9 bases. The J segment lost 13 bases and the V segment lost 4 bases, leaving 8 bases of the junction unmatched. The CDR3 spans 14 residues. Germline CDR1 is SGHDN and CDR2 is FVKESK. The CDR3 is CASSPDRGGFPLHF. Written as DNA, the CDR3 is TGTGCCAGCAGCCCGGACAGGGGTGGATTTCCCCTCCACTTT.

The chain couples TRBV6-5 to TRBJ1-2; D is unresolved. CDR3 length: 15 amino acids. Per germline, CDR1 MNHEY and CDR2 SVGAGI. With 4 bases removed from V and 0 bases from J, the gap between germline ends came to 12 bases. The CDR3 coding sequence is TGTGCCAGCAGTTCGACGGATTCCACTAACTATGGCTACACCTTC. It codes for CASSSTDSTNYGYTF.